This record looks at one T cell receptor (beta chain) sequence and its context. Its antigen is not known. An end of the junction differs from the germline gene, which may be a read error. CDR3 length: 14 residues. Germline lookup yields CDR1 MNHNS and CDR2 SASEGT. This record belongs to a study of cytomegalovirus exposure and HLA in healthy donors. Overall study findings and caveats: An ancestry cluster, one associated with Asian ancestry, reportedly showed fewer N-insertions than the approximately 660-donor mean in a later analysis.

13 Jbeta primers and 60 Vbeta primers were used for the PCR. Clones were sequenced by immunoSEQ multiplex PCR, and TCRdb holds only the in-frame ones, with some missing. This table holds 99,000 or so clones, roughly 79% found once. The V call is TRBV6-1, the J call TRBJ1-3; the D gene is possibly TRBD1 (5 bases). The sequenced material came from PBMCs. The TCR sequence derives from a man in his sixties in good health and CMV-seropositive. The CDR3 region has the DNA TGTGCCATCAGTGAGGCAGGGTCAGGAAACACCATATATTTT. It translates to CAISEAGSGNTIYF.